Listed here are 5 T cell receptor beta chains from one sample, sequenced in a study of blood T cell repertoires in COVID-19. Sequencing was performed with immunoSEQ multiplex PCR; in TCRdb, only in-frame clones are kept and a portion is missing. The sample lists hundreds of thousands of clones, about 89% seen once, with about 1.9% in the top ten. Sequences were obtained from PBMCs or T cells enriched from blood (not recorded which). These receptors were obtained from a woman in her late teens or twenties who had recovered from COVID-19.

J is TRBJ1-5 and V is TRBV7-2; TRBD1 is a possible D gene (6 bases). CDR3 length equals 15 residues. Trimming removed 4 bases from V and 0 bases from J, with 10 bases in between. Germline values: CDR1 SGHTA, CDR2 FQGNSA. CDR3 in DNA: TGTGCCAGCAGCTCCTGGGACACTAGCAATCAGCCCCAGCATTTT. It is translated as CASSSWDTSNQPQHF.

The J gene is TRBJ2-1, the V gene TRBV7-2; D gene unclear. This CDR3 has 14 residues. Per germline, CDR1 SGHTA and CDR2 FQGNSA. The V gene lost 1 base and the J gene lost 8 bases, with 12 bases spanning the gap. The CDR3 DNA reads TGTGCCAGCAGCTTAGTTTGGTCTGGAGATGAGCAGTTCTTC. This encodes CASSLVWSGDEQFF.

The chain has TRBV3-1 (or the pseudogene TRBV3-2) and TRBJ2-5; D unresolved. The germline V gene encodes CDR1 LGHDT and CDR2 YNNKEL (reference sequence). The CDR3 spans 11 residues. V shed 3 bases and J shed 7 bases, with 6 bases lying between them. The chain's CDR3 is CASSHLGTQYF. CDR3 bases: TGTGCCAGCAGCCACCTCGGGACCCAGTACTTC.

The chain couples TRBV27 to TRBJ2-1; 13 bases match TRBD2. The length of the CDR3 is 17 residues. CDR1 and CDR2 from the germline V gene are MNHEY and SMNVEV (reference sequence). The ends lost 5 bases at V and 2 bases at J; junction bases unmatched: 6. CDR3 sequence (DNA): TGTGCCAGCAGTCCCTGGACTAGCGGGGGTACCTACAATGAGCAGTTCTTC. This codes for CASSPWTSGGTYNEQFF.

The CDR3: CASNGGYEQYF. The CDR3 bases are TGTGCCAGCAACGGCGGTTACGAGCAGTACTTC. The V gene is TRBV28, the J gene TRBJ2-7; D is unclear. Germline CDR1 reads MDHEN; CDR2 reads SYDVKM. The CDR3 sequence is 11 residues long. With 7 bases removed from V and 4 bases from J, the gap between germline ends came to 8 bases. Full variable domain (missing parts from reference TRBV28 and TRBJ2-7): DVKVTQSSRYLVKRTGEKVFLECVQDMDHENMFWYRQDPGLGLRLIYFSYDVKMKEKGDIPEGYSVSREKKERFSLILESASTNQTSMYLCASNGGYEQYFGPGTRLTVT.